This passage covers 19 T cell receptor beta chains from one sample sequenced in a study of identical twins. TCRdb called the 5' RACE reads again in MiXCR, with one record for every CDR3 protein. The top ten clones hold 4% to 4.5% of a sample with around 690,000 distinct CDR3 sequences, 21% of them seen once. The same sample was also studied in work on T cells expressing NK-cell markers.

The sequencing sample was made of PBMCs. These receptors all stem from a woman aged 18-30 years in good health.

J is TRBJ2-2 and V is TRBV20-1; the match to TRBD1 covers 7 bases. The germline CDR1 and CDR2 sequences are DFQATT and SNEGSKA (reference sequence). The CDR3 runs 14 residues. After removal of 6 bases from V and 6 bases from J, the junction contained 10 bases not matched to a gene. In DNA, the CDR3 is TGCAGTGCAAAGGGGGCTCGTCCCTCCGGGGAGCTGTTTTTT. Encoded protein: CSAKGARPSGELFF.

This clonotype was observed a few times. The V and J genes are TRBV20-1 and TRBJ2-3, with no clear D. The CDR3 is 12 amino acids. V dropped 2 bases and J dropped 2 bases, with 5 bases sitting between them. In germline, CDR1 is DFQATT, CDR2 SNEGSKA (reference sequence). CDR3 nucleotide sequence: TGCAGTGCTAGATATGTCACAGATACGCAGTATTTT. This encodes CSARYVTDTQYF.

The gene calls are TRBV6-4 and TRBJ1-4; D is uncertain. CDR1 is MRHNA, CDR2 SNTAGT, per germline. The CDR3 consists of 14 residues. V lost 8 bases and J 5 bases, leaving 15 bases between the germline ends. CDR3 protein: CASQERLANEKLFF. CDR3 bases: TGTGCCAGCCAAGAACGGTTAGCGAATGAAAAACTGTTTTTT.

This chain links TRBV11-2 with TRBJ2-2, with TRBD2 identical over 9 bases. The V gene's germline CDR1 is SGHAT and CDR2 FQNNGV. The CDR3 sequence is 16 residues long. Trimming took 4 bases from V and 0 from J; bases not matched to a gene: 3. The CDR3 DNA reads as TGTGCCAGCAGCTACCTAGCGGGGACGAACACCGGGGAGCTGTTTTTT. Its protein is CASSYLAGTNTGELFF.

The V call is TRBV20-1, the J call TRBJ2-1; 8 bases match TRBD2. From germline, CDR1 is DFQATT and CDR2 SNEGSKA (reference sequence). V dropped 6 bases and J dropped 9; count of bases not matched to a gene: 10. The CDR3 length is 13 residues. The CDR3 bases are TGCAGTGCAGCCGGGACTAGAGTTAGTGAGCAGTTCTTC. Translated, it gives CSAAGTRVSEQFF.

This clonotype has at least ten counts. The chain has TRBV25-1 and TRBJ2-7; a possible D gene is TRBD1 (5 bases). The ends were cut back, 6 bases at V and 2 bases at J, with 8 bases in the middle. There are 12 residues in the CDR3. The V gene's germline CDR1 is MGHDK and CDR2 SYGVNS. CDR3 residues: CASRAGTYEQYF. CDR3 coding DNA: TGTGCCAGCAGGGCAGGGACCTACGAGCAGTACTTC.

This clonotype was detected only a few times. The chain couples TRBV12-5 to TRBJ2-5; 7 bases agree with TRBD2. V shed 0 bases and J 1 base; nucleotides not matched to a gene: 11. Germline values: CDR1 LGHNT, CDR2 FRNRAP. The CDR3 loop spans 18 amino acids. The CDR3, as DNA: TGTGCTAGTGGTTTGGTATTTCTGGGAGGGAAAAGCCAAGAGACCCAGTACTTC. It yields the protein CASGLVFLGGKSQETQYF.

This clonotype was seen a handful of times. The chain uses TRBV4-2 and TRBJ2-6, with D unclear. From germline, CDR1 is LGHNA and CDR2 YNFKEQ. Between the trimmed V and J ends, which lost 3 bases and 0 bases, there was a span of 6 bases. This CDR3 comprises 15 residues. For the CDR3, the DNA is TGTGCCAGCAGCCAGAGATACTCTGGGGCCAACGTCCTGACTTTC. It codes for CASSQRYSGANVLTF.

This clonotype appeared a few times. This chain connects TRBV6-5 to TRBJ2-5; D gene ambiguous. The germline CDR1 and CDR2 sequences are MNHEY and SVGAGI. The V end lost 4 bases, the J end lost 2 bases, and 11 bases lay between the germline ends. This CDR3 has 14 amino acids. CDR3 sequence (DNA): TGTGCCAGCAGTTCACAAGGCCCTCAAGAGACCCAGTACTTC. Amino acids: CASSSQGPQETQYF.

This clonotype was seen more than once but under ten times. The DNA for the CDR3 is TGTGCCAGCAGTTACGCGAGCCACCCCTGGGATGAGCAGTTCTTC. Translation: CASSYASHPWDEQFF. The chain combines TRBV6-5 with TRBJ2-1, with D hard to call. The CDR3 has 15 amino acids. V was cut by 2 bases and J by 8 bases, with 16 bases left in between. Germline CDR1 is MNHEY and CDR2 is SVGAGI.

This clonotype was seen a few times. The CDR3 loop is CSAWSGGGTGELFF. The CDR3, as DNA: TGCAGCGCCTGGTCCGGGGGTGGCACCGGGGAGCTGTTTTTT. The chain has TRBV29-1 and TRBJ2-2, with a tentative D call TRBD2 (6 bases). This CDR3 has 14 amino acids. CDR1 and CDR2 from the germline V gene are SQVTM and ANQGSEA. V lost 7 bases to trimming and J lost 4 bases, with 16 bases between them.

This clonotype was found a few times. The CDR3 loop is CASSSEFGELFF. In DNA form, the CDR3 reads TGTGCCAGCAGCAGTGAGTTCGGGGAGCTGTTTTTT. This chain uses TRBV6-4 with TRBJ2-2; D is undetermined. CDR3 length: 12 residues. Germline CDR1 and CDR2: MRHNA and SNTAGT. The V end lost 6 bases, the J end lost 7 bases, and 9 bases lay between the germline ends.

The CDR3 DNA follows: TGCAGTGCCACGATCGGGGGGCGCCCCTACGAGCAGTACTTC. It specifies CSATIGGRPYEQYF. The chain is built from TRBV20-1 and TRBJ2-7, with D possibly TRBD2 on 7 matching bases. CDR3 length: 14 amino acids. Trimming shortened V by 6 bases and J by 2 bases, and 17 bases separated the two germline ends. Germline-derived CDR1 and CDR2 are DFQATT and SNEGSKA (reference sequence).

The CDR3 spells CSARETSGVNEQFF. In DNA, the CDR3 is TGCAGTGCTAGGGAGACTAGCGGGGTTAATGAGCAGTTCTTC. This sequence joins TRBV20-1 and TRBJ2-1; TRBD2 agrees at 11 bases. CDR3 size: 14 residues. Germline V gene sequence: CDR1 DFQATT, CDR2 SNEGSKA (reference sequence). Trimming cost V 3 bases and J 7 bases; bases outside gene matches: 5.

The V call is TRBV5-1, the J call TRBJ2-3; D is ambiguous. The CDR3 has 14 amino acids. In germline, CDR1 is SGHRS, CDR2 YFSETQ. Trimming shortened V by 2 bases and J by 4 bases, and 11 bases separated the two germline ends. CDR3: CASSFRANPDTQYF. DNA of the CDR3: TGCGCCAGCAGCTTTAGGGCGAATCCAGATACGCAGTATTTT.

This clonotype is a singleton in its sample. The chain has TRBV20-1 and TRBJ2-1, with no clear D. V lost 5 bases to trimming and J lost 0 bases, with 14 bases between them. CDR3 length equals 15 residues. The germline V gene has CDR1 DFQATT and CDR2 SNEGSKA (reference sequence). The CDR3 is CSAPRRSSSYNEQFF. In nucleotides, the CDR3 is TGCAGTGCTCCACGGCGGAGTAGCTCCTACAATGAGCAGTTCTTC.

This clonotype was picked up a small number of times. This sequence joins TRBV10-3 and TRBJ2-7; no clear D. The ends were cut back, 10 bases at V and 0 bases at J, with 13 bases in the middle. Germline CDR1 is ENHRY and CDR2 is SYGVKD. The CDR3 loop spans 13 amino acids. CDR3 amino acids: CASYGPSSYEQYF. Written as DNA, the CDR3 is TGTGCCAGTTACGGGCCAAGCTCCTACGAGCAGTACTTC.

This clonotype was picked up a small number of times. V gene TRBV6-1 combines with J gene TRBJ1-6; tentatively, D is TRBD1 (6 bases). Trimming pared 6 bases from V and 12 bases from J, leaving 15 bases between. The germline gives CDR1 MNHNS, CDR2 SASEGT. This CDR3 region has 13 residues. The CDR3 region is CASSQRETGPLHF. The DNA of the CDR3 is TGTGCCAGCAGCCAACGTGAGACAGGACCCCTCCACTTT.

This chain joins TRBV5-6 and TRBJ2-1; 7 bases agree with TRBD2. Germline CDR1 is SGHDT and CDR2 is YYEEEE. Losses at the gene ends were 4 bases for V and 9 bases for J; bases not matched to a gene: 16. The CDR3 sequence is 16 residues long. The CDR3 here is CASSPHYGGRGVEQFF. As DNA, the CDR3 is TGTGCCAGCAGCCCACACTACGGCGGGAGAGGAGTTGAGCAGTTCTTC.